The 30 T cell receptor beta chains presented below share a single source sample, sequenced in a study of cytomegalovirus exposure and HLA in healthy donors (dated by TCRdb to about 2017). Library construction relied on the immunoSEQ multiplex PCR assay. For the multiplex PCR, a mixture combining 60 forward primers for TCR Vbeta segments and 13 reverse primers for TCR Jbeta segments was used. TCRdb limited this immuneACCESS table to in-frame rearrangements with V and J called. A share of clones is missing; checked studies link under half to unresolved V genes, and the rest is unexplained. Counted in this sample were 90,000 or so clones; 55% to 75% of them appeared once. The ten largest clonotypes hold less than 15% of the sample. The sequencing input was PBMCs. Receptors originate from a woman in her 50s in good health and CMV-seropositive.

The V and J genes are TRBV7-3 and TRBJ2-1; 7 bases align to TRBD1. The CDR3 consists of 14 residues. Germline V gene lookup returns CDR1 SGHTA and CDR2 FQGTGA. With V trimmed by 7 bases and J by 5 bases, 8 bases remained unmatched. The CDR3 protein is CASTLGDRNNEQFF. In DNA, the CDR3 is TGTGCCAGCACCCTTGGGGACAGAAACAATGAGCAGTTCTTC.

J is TRBJ2-1 and V is TRBV5-1; the match to TRBD2 covers 9 bases. The CDR3 contains 16 residues. Germline CDR1 is SGHRS and CDR2 is YFSETQ. The V segment lost 4 bases and the J segment 8 bases; nucleotides outside the gene matches: 13. CDR3 sequence (DNA): TGCGCCAGCAGCCTTCAGGAGGCGGGGGGGCGGGATGAGCAGTTCTTC. This translates into CASSLQEAGGRDEQFF.

The V gene is TRBV9, the J gene TRBJ2-3, with 10 bases matching TRBD2. The germline CDR1 and CDR2 sequences are SGDLS and YYNGEE. This CDR3 is 17 amino acids long. Trimming at V came to 0 bases and at J to 2 bases, leaving 6 bases not matched to a gene. The CDR3 is CASSVATLAGATDTQYF. The CDR3 DNA sequence: TGTGCCAGCAGCGTAGCTACTCTAGCGGGAGCCACAGATACGCAGTATTTT.

CDR3 nucleotides: TGTGCCAGCAGAGGGACAAGCTCCTACGAGCAGTACTTC. It encodes CASRGTSSYEQYF. This chain connects TRBV28 to TRBJ2-7; tentatively, D is TRBD1 (6 bases). CDR1 and CDR2 from the germline V gene are MDHEN and SYDVKM. V was cut by 6 bases and J by 0 bases, with 9 bases left in between. The CDR3 is 13 amino acids.

The V gene is TRBV2, the J gene TRBJ1-4; 10 bases align to TRBD1. The CDR3 consists of 14 residues. With 8 bases clipped from V and 8 bases from J, the junction kept 8 bases outside the gene matches. In germline, CDR1 is SNHLY, CDR2 FYNNEI. CDR3 DNA sequence: TGTGCCAGCGCCTCGACAGGGGGCTCGGAAAAACTGTTTTTT. Amino acid sequence: CASASTGGSEKLFF.

This clone was observed a few times. The chain carries TRBV5-6 and TRBJ2-7, with D perhaps TRBD2 (6 bases). The CDR3 extends over 18 amino acids. V was pared by 1 base and J by 6 bases, with 26 bases between. Germline CDR1 and CDR2: SGHDT and YYEEEE. The CDR3 bases are TGTGCCAGCAGCTTGTTGCGGGGTTGGCCCAGGGATTCGGTCGAGCAGTACTTC. Amino acids: CASSLLRGWPRDSVEQYF. Drawing the rest from reference TRBV5-6 and TRBJ2-7, the complete variable domain is DAGVTQSPTHLIKTRGQQVTLRCSPKSGHDTVSWYQQALGQGPQFIFQYYEEEERQRGNFPDRFSGHQFPNYSSELNVNALLLGDSALYLCASSLLRGWPRDSVEQYFGPGTRLTVT.

This rearrangement joins TRBV11-2 to TRBJ2-2; 8 bases are a match to TRBD2. CDR1 SGHAT and CDR2 FQNNGV come from the germline V gene. The J segment lost 7 bases and the V segment lost 1 base, leaving 5 bases of the junction unmatched. The CDR3 runs 15 residues. The CDR3 nucleotides are TGTGCCAGCAGCTTAGGGCGGGGGGCCCACGGGGAGCTGTTTTTT. This codes for CASSLGRGAHGELFF.

The chain has TRBV7-9 and TRBJ2-3, with D tentatively TRBD1 (6 bases). Between the trimmed V and J ends, which lost 2 bases and 1 base, there was a span of 19 bases. From germline, CDR1 is SEHNR and CDR2 FQNEAQ (reference sequence). This CDR3 comprises 18 residues. The CDR3 bases are TGTGCCAGCAGCTTAAGGCCGCTTAGGGGGAGCGGCACAGATACGCAGTATTTT. It yields the protein CASSLRPLRGSGTDTQYF.

The chain combines TRBV15 with TRBJ1-5, with 7 positions matching TRBD1. From germline, CDR1 is LNHNV and CDR2 YYDKDF (reference sequence). The CDR3 sequence is 14 residues long. V lost 8 bases, J lost 2 bases, and 6 bases stayed unmatched. CDR3 loop: CATSTGFGNQPQHF. DNA of the CDR3: TGTGCCACCTCGACAGGGTTCGGCAATCAGCCCCAGCATTTT.

The rearrangement joins TRBV29-1 to TRBJ1-4, with 9 nucleotides matching TRBD1. J was trimmed by 8 bases and V by 5 bases; bases with no gene match: 9. The germline gives CDR1 SQVTM, CDR2 ANQGSEA. The CDR3 is 14 residues long. CDR3 sequence reads: CSVSTGGDFEKLFF. The DNA for the CDR3 is TGCAGCGTTTCAACAGGGGGCGATTTCGAAAAACTGTTTTTT.

The V and J genes are TRBV25-1 and TRBJ2-7; 8 nucleotides agree with TRBD1. With V trimmed by 6 bases and J by 7 bases, 8 bases remained unmatched. From germline, CDR1 is MGHDK and CDR2 SYGVNS. The CDR3 loop spans 13 amino acids. CDR3 nucleotide sequence: TGTGCCAGCAGGAAGACAGGGGCAGGAGAGCAGTACTTC. Encoded protein: CASRKTGAGEQYF.

The chain uses TRBV30 and TRBJ2-2, with D maybe TRBD2 (6 bases). The CDR3 length is 11 residues. The germline gives CDR1 GTSNPN, CDR2 SVGIG (reference sequence). Trimming stripped 4 bases from V and 8 bases from J, with 8 bases between. The CDR3 nucleotides are TGTGCCTGGAACGCGGGGGGGGAGCTGTTTTTT. It specifies CAWNAGGELFF. Full variable domain (outside the CDR3, taken from reference TRBV30 and TRBJ2-2): SQTIHQWPATLVQPVGSPLSLECTVEGTSNPNLYWYRQAAGRGLQLLFYSVGIGQISSEVPQNLSASRPQDRQFILSSKKLLLSDSGFYLCAWNAGGELFFGEGSRLTVL.

The chain has TRBV28 and TRBJ2-7; possibly TRBD2 for D (5 bases). This CDR3 region has 14 residues. Germline V gene lookup returns CDR1 MDHEN and CDR2 SYDVKM. With 2 bases removed from V and 7 bases from J, the gap between germline ends came to 15 bases. The CDR3 nucleotides are TGTGCCAGCAGTTTAGGCGGGCCCGAACGTGAGCAGTACTTC. Its protein is CASSLGGPEREQYF.

The chain employs TRBV5-6 and TRBJ2-3; the match to TRBD2 covers 11 bases. CDR3 length: 15 amino acids. The germline gives CDR1 SGHDT, CDR2 YYEEEE. The V and J ends lost 0 bases and 6 bases, in that order; junction bases with no gene match: 3. CDR3 DNA sequence: TGTGCCAGCAGCTTGGGACTAGCGGGAACCGATACGCAGTATTTT. This encodes CASSLGLAGTDTQYF.

V and J are TRBV5-1 and TRBJ1-2; D is undetermined. Germline CDR1 reads SGHRS; CDR2 reads YFSETQ. This CDR3 comprises 13 residues. V lost 3 bases and J lost 8, with 14 bases in between. The CDR3 spells CASSWSTRSGYTF. The CDR3 bases are TGCGCCAGCAGCTGGAGTACGCGGAGCGGCTACACCTTC.

The chain employs TRBV11-2 and TRBJ2-7; TRBD1 is a possible D gene (6 bases). Germline CDR1 reads SGHAT; CDR2 reads FQNNGV. The CDR3 totals 16 residues. The V and J ends lost 5 bases and 0 bases respectively, with 17 bases between them. CDR3 nucleotides: TGTGCCAGCAGCCCTACGAGGGGCAGGGGCTCCTACGAGCAGTACTTC. The encoded protein is CASSPTRGRGSYEQYF.

The V and J genes are TRBV7-2 and TRBJ2-2, with D tentatively TRBD1 (6 bases). Trimming cost V 5 bases and J 1 base, with 14 bases left between them. CDR3 size: 16 residues. Germline V lookup: CDR1 SGHTA, CDR2 FQGNSA. CDR3 DNA sequence: TGTGCCAGCAGCGCAACAGGGAAAGTGAACACCGGGGAGCTGTTTTTT. It codes for CASSATGKVNTGELFF.

The V call is TRBV4-3, the J call TRBJ2-7, with D possibly being TRBD2 (6 bases). This CDR3 has 14 amino acids. Trimming took off 0 bases at V and 7 bases at J, with 13 bases between the two ends. The germline V gene has CDR1 LGHNA and CDR2 YSLEER. DNA of the CDR3: TGCGCCAGCAGCCAAGATCGGGGGTTATGGGAGCAGTACTTC. Its translation is CASSQDRGLWEQYF.

The count of this clone is one. The chain links TRBV9 to TRBJ1-2, with TRBD1 matching 7 bases. Germline V CDR1 and CDR2: SGDLS, YYNGEE. The CDR3 is made up of 17 amino acids. The trim removed 3 bases at V and 0 bases at J, leaving 11 bases unmatched. This CDR3 is CASSDTSTDRPNYGYTF. In nucleotides, the CDR3 is TGTGCCAGCAGCGATACAAGTACGGACAGGCCTAACTATGGCTACACCTTC.

This clone has a handful of counts. The chain recombines TRBV5-4 with TRBJ2-7; 7 bases are shared with TRBD1. The CDR3 covers 13 residues. V trimming: 5 bases; J trimming: 3 bases; junction bases outside the gene matches: 5. CDR1 and CDR2 from the germline V gene are SGHNT and YYREEE (reference sequence). The chain's CDR3 is CASSRQGNYEQYF. For the CDR3, the DNA is TGTGCCAGCAGTAGACAGGGCAACTACGAGCAGTACTTC. Complete variable domain (other parts from reference TRBV5-4 and TRBJ2-7): ETGVTQSPTHLIKTRGQQVTLRCSSQSGHNTVSWYQQALGQGPQFIFQYYREEENGRGNFPPRFSGLQFPNYSSELNVNALELDDSALYLCASSRQGNYEQYFGPGTRLTVT.

This clone appeared a single time. The genes are TRBV28 and TRBJ2-3; a possible D gene is TRBD1 (6 bases). Deletions cut 1 base from V and 10 bases from J, with 12 bases between. CDR1 and CDR2 (germline): MDHEN, SYDVKM. CDR3 length equals 13 residues. The CDR3 sequence is CASSLFRPGAQYF. The CDR3, as DNA: TGTGCCAGCAGTTTATTCCGACCAGGGGCGCAGTATTTT.

This chain uses TRBV19 with TRBJ2-5; possible D gene TRBD2, 5 bases. The germline V gene encodes CDR1 LNHDA and CDR2 SQIVND (reference sequence). The CDR3 consists of 15 residues. The V end was cut by 3 bases, the J end by 1 base, with 12 bases between. The CDR3 DNA reads as TGTGCCAGTAGTATTGGCGGGTCTCCCCAAGAGACCCAGTACTTC. Translating gives CASSIGGSPQETQYF.

The chain couples TRBV2 to TRBJ2-1; D is uncertain. This CDR3 spans 12 amino acids. Germline V gene sequence: CDR1 SNHLY, CDR2 FYNNEI. Trimming stripped 3 bases from V and 9 bases from J, with 9 bases between. CDR3 nucleotides: TGTGCCAGCAGTGAGAGGCCGGTTGAGCAGTTCTTC. Translation: CASSERPVEQFF. Drawing the rest from reference TRBV2 and TRBJ2-1, the complete variable domain is EPEVTQTPSHQVTQMGQEVILRCVPISNHLYFYWYRQILGQKVEFLVSFYNNEISEKSEIFDDQFSVERPDGSNFTLKIRSTKLEDSAMYFCASSERPVEQFFGPGTRLTVL.

The rearrangement links TRBV5-6 to TRBJ1-5; no clear D. Germline CDR1 is SGHDT and CDR2 is YYEEEE. V shed 2 bases and J shed 9 bases, with 12 bases lying between them. The CDR3 is made up of 13 amino acids. The CDR3 reads CASSFTGRGPQHF. CDR3 DNA: TGTGCCAGCAGCTTCACCGGTCGGGGGCCCCAGCATTTT.

The J gene is TRBJ1-5, the V gene TRBV15; 7 bases line up with TRBD1. With V trimmed by 1 base and J by 0 bases, 6 bases remained unmatched. CDR1 and CDR2 (germline): LNHNV, YYDKDF (reference sequence). The CDR3 loop spans 17 amino acids. The chain's CDR3 is CATSRGPGGYSNQPQHF. CDR3 DNA: TGTGCCACCAGCAGAGGTCCAGGGGGGTATAGCAATCAGCCCCAGCATTTT.

The chain links TRBV11-2 to TRBJ2-7; the match to TRBD2 covers 8 bases. With V trimmed by 3 bases and J by 6 bases, 10 bases remained unmatched. Germline V CDR1 and CDR2: SGHAT, FQNNGV. This CDR3 has 15 residues. Written as DNA, the CDR3 is TGTGCCAGCAGCTTCTCTGCGGGACTAGATGTCGAGCAGTACTTC. Translated, it gives CASSFSAGLDVEQYF.

This chain joins TRBV6-6 and TRBJ2-3; a possible D gene is TRBD1 (5 bases). The germline V gene encodes CDR1 MNHNY and CDR2 SVGAGI (reference sequence). This CDR3 has 15 residues. V lost 5 bases, J lost 3 bases, and 15 bases lay in between. CDR3 in DNA: TGTGCCAGCAGTCTCGACAGATTCGAGACAGATACGCAGTATTTT. Translation gives CASSLDRFETDTQYF.

The chain recombines TRBV29-1 with TRBJ2-7, with no clear D. V lost 7 bases and J lost 5, with 18 bases in between. This CDR3 is 13 amino acids long. Germline assignment: CDR1 SQVTM and CDR2 ANQGSEA. CDR3 amino acids: CSARRVEANEQYF. DNA for the CDR3: TGCAGCGCACGACGGGTTGAGGCGAACGAGCAGTACTTC.

The genes are TRBV5-4 and TRBJ1-1; D might be TRBD1 (6 bases). Trimming took 0 bases from V and 4 from J, leaving 16 bases between them. The CDR3 sequence is 16 residues long. Germline V gene sequence: CDR1 SGHNT, CDR2 YYREEE (reference sequence). CDR3 loop: CASSLDPGGIGTEAFF. CDR3 sequence (DNA): TGTGCCAGCAGCTTGGACCCGGGGGGCATCGGCACTGAAGCTTTCTTT.

V usage is TRBV13 and J usage is TRBJ2-2; D is unresolved. V lost 5 bases to trimming and J lost 5 bases, with 6 bases between them. The CDR3 covers 12 residues. The germline V gene has CDR1 PRHDT and CDR2 FYEKMQ (reference sequence). The CDR3 nucleotides read TGTGCCAGCAGCCCCCGGACCGGGGAGCTGTTTTTT. Its protein is CASSPRTGELFF.